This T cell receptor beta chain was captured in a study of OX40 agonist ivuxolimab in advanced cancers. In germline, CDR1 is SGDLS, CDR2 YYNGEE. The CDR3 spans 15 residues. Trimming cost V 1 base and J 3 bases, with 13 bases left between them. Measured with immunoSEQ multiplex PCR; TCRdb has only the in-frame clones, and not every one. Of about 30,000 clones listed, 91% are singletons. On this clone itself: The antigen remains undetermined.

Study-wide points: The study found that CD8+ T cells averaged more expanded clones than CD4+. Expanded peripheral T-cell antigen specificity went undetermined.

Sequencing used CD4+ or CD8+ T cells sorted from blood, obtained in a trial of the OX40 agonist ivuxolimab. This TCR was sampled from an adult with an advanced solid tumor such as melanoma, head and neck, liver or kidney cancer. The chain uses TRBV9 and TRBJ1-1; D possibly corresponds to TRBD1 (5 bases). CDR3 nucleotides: TGTGCCAGCAGCGTATTGAAGGGGCCGGACACTGAAGCTTTCTTT. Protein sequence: CASSVLKGPDTEAFF.